The 29 T cell receptor beta chains listed next were all sequenced from one sample in a study of control samples from healthy donors and cancer patients. Method: immunoSEQ multiplex PCR; TCRdb's copy keeps in-frame clones and lacks some. Of around 250,000 clones in the sample, over 75% were seen once. Sequencing was carried out using PBMCs. The receptors were sampled from a woman aged 55-69 years with lung cancer.

This clone was counted once. The chain links TRBV7-9 to TRBJ1-4, with 11 positions matching TRBD1. J lost 11 bases, V lost 4 bases, and 3 bases had no gene match. From germline, CDR1 is SEHNR and CDR2 FQNEAQ (reference sequence). The CDR3 sequence is 13 residues long. CDR3 in amino acids: CASSWDRGTKLFF. The CDR3 nucleotides are TGTGCCAGCAGCTGGGACAGGGGGACGAAACTGTTTTTT.

The V gene is TRBV2, the J gene TRBJ2-1; the match to TRBD2 covers 11 bases. Germline lookup yields CDR1 SNHLY and CDR2 FYNNEI. The CDR3 extends over 16 amino acids. Trimming cost V 6 bases and J 1 base; bases outside gene matches: 5. CDR3 DNA: TGTGCCAGCAGGACCCGGACTAGCGGGTCCTACAATGAGCAGTTCTTC. The encoded protein is CASRTRTSGSYNEQFF.

The CDR3 protein is CASSRPGTGDQPQHF. Here the CDR3 DNA reads TGTGCCAGTAGTCGTCCCGGGACAGGGGATCAGCCCCAGCATTTT. The chain combines TRBV19 with TRBJ1-5; TRBD1 agrees at 10 bases. CDR1 is LNHDA, CDR2 SQIVND, per germline (reference sequence). The CDR3 is 15 amino acids. J lost 5 bases, V lost 5 bases, and 6 bases had no gene match.

In regard to this clone: The identical CDR3 is also encoded by other nucleotide sequences in the sample. The chain recombines TRBV6-5 with TRBJ2-5; no definite D call. This CDR3 contains 12 residues. The germline V gene has CDR1 MNHEY and CDR2 SVGAGI. The ends were cut back, 6 bases at V and 2 bases at J, with 7 bases in the middle. DNA for the CDR3: TGTGCCAGCAGAGAGAATCAAGAGACCCAGTACTTC. Its translation is CASRENQETQYF.

The chain links TRBV12-3 or TRBV12-4 to TRBJ2-7; 9 bases match TRBD1. Unmatched junction bases numbered 5, after V lost 6 bases and J lost 5 bases. This CDR3 comprises 13 residues. The CDR3 region has the DNA TGTGCCAGCAGCCCGGGACAGGGTCACGAGCAGTACTTC. Amino acids: CASSPGQGHEQYF.

The V and J genes are TRBV20-1 and TRBJ1-5; tentative D call: TRBD1 (5 bases). V lost 3 bases to trimming and J lost 2 bases, with 17 bases between them. Germline CDR1 reads DFQATT; CDR2 reads SNEGSKA (reference sequence). This CDR3 comprises 16 residues. CDR3 bases: TGCAGTGCTAGTGGGGCCTTTGGCTCCCGCAATCAGCCCCAGCATTTT. Its translation: CSASGAFGSRNQPQHF.

CDR3 nucleotide sequence: TGTGCCAGCAGCCAGCCACTAGCGGGGGGCCCGGATACGCAGTATTTT. This sequence encodes CASSQPLAGGPDTQYF. V is TRBV14 and J is TRBJ2-3; 12 bases agree with TRBD2. The trim removed 3 bases at V and 6 bases at J, leaving 7 bases unmatched. Germline V gene sequence: CDR1 SGHDN, CDR2 FVKESK. This CDR3 contains 16 residues.

This clone was seen at least ten times. The rearrangement joins TRBV7-6 to TRBJ2-7, with 10 bases fitting TRBD2. J was trimmed by 7 bases and V by 5 bases; bases with no gene match: 11. Per germline, CDR1 SGHVS and CDR2 FNYEAQ. The CDR3 has 15 amino acids. CDR3 bases: TGTGCCAGCAGCCCCGTTCTAGCGGGAGTAGGAGAGCAGTACTTC. It specifies CASSPVLAGVGEQYF.

The chain has TRBV15 and TRBJ1-3; TRBD1 is a possible D gene (6 bases). Trimming left V 0 bases short and J 2 bases short, with 8 bases between. The CDR3 has 15 amino acids. CDR1 LNHNV and CDR2 YYDKDF come from the germline V gene (reference sequence). The CDR3 loop is CATSRDTGTGNTIYF. In DNA, the CDR3 is TGTGCCACCAGCAGAGACACAGGGACTGGAAACACCATATATTTT.

This sequence joins TRBV6-5 and TRBJ2-5; a weak D match, TRBD1 (6 bases). CDR3 length: 14 residues. Trimming removed 0 bases at V and 5 bases at J, with 10 bases between. Germline V CDR1 and CDR2: MNHEY, SVGAGI. The CDR3 nucleotides are TGTGCCAGCAGTTACTCCTACAGGGTTGAGACCCAGTACTTC. This encodes CASSYSYRVETQYF.

The gene calls are TRBV4-1 and TRBJ1-5, with D maybe TRBD1 (5 bases). Trimming took 0 bases from V and 5 from J, leaving 11 bases between them. The germline gives CDR1 MGHRA, CDR2 YSYEKL. This CDR3 contains 15 residues. As DNA, the CDR3 is TGCGCCAGCAGCCAAGACGGCCAGGGCCATCAGCCCCAGCATTTT. It translates to CASSQDGQGHQPQHF.

J is TRBJ1-4 and V is TRBV27; maybe TRBD1 (6 bases). This CDR3 is 17 amino acids long. Germline V gives CDR1 MNHEY, CDR2 SMNVEV (reference sequence). V shed 3 bases and J shed 0 bases, with 14 bases lying between them. CDR3 protein: CASSFSGQIATNEKLFF. In nucleotides, the CDR3 is TGTGCCAGCAGTTTCTCAGGACAGATTGCAACTAATGAAAAACTGTTTTTT.

The genes are TRBV29-1 and TRBJ2-3, with 8 bases fitting TRBD2. After removal of 6 bases from V and 0 bases from J, the junction contained 11 bases not matched to a gene. Germline CDR1 and CDR2: SQVTM and ANQGSEA. CDR3 size: 16 residues. As DNA, the CDR3 is TGCAGCGTGGGCGGGACTAGGCGTCTAAGCACAGATACGCAGTATTTT. Protein sequence: CSVGGTRRLSTDTQYF.

The rearrangement links TRBV19 to TRBJ1-2; 8 bases are a match to TRBD1. Germline CDR1 is LNHDA and CDR2 is SQIVND (reference sequence). This CDR3 is 16 amino acids long. The J segment lost 5 bases and the V segment lost 2 bases, leaving 10 bases of the junction unmatched. CDR3 loop: CASSIRPTGTGYGYTF. For the CDR3, the DNA is TGTGCCAGTAGTATACGTCCTACTGGGACAGGTTATGGCTACACCTTC.

The chain links TRBV7-9 to TRBJ1-3; no firm D call. V was cut by 6 bases and J by 0 bases, with 18 bases left in between. Germline lookup yields CDR1 SEHNR and CDR2 FQNEAQ (reference sequence). This CDR3 region has 17 residues. CDR3 in amino acids: CASSQLQATFSGNTIYF. The CDR3 nucleotides read TGTGCCAGCAGTCAATTGCAGGCAACCTTCTCTGGAAACACCATATATTTT.

Only a few counts were recorded for this clone. The V and J genes are TRBV5-1 and TRBJ1-2; TRBD1 aligns across 9 bases. CDR3 length: 16 amino acids. Germline V CDR1 and CDR2: SGHRS, YFSETQ. With V trimmed by 4 bases and J by 4 bases, 11 bases remained unmatched. CDR3 in DNA: TGCGCCAGCAGCCGAGAACAGGGGGCGTCCAGCTATGGCTACACCTTC. It yields the protein CASSREQGASSYGYTF. The full variable domain, in which reference TRBV5-1 and TRBJ1-2 provide the parts outside the CDR3, is KAGVTQTPRYLIKTRGQQVTLSCSPISGHRSVSWYQQTPGQGLQFLFEYFSETQRNKGNFPGRFSGRQFSNSRSEMNVSTLELGDSALYLCASSREQGASSYGYTFGSGTRLTVV.

The chain has TRBV28 and TRBJ2-7; D remains unclear. The germline V and J ends were trimmed by 5 bases and 1 base, with 12 bases remaining between them. The CDR3 totals 14 residues. The germline V gene has CDR1 MDHEN and CDR2 SYDVKM. Written as DNA, the CDR3 is TGTGCCAGCAGTGGTACCCCTTTATCCTACGAGCAGTACTTC. It is translated as CASSGTPLSYEQYF.

The V call is TRBV4-1, the J call TRBJ2-7, with D unresolved. V was trimmed by 3 bases and J by 5 bases, leaving 14 bases between them. The CDR3 contains 14 residues. Looked up from germline, CDR1 is MGHRA and CDR2 is YSYEKL. CDR3 in DNA: TGCGCCAGCAGCCAGGCATTTACAGCCCACGAGCAGTACTTC. Translation gives CASSQAFTAHEQYF.

This sequence joins TRBV6-5 and TRBJ1-2, with D possibly being TRBD1 (6 bases). Between the trimmed V and J ends, which lost 5 bases and 7 bases, there was a span of 14 bases. Per the germline V gene, CDR1 is MNHEY and CDR2 is SVGAGI. CDR3 length equals 13 residues. Here the CDR3 DNA reads TGTGCCAGCAGTAAACAGGGACTCGGTGGCTACACCTTC. Protein product: CASSKQGLGGYTF.

The chain recombines TRBV27 with TRBJ2-3; D is undetermined. From germline, CDR1 is MNHEY and CDR2 SMNVEV (reference sequence). Trimming shortened V by 2 bases and J by 6 bases, and 12 bases separated the two germline ends. The CDR3 runs 14 residues. The CDR3 region is CASSLSGEVDTQYF. The CDR3 DNA reads TGTGCCAGCAGTTTAAGTGGGGAAGTTGATACGCAGTATTTT.

V gene TRBV19 combines with J gene TRBJ2-1; 11 bases match TRBD2. The V gene's germline CDR1 is LNHDA and CDR2 SQIVND (reference sequence). The CDR3 spans 15 residues. V trimming: 5 bases; J trimming: 4 bases; junction bases outside the gene matches: 4. The DNA for the CDR3 is TGTGCCAGTAGTTGGCGACTAGCGGGATACAATGAGCAGTTCTTC. Its protein is CASSWRLAGYNEQFF.

The chain couples TRBV2 to TRBJ2-7; D may be TRBD2 (6 bases). Looked up from germline, CDR1 is SNHLY and CDR2 is FYNNEI. The CDR3 length is 13 residues. Trimming took off 10 bases at V and 4 bases at J, with 17 bases between the two ends. The CDR3 DNA follows: TGTGCCATTAAGGAGGGTGCCGAGTACGAGCAGTACTTC. Translation: CAIKEGAEYEQYF.

The V call is TRBV2, the J call TRBJ2-5; D perhaps matches TRBD1 (6 bases). The CDR3 extends over 16 amino acids. Germline V CDR1 and CDR2: SNHLY, FYNNEI. V was clipped by 2 bases and J by 4 bases, with 17 bases between them. The CDR3, as DNA: TGTGCCAGCAGTGAACGGTTCGCAGGGGTAGGAGAGACCCAGTACTTC. Translated, it gives CASSERFAGVGETQYF.

The chain has TRBV3-1 (or the pseudogene TRBV3-2) and TRBJ2-1; 8 positions agree with TRBD2. The CDR3 extends over 14 amino acids. After removal of 2 bases from V and 5 bases from J, the junction contained 2 bases not matched to a gene. Germline V CDR1 and CDR2: LGHDT, YNNKEL (reference sequence). CDR3 nucleotides: TGTGCCAGCAGCCAACGGGGGGGAGACAATGAGCAGTTCTTC. This translates into CASSQRGGDNEQFF.

This chain links TRBV6-6 with TRBJ2-1; a possible D gene is TRBD2 (5 bases). CDR1 is MNHNY and CDR2 is SVGAGI in the germline V gene (reference sequence). V dropped 2 bases and J dropped 3 bases, with 8 bases sitting between them. The CDR3 has 14 amino acids. The CDR3, as DNA: TGTGCCAGCAGTTACGTCGGGAACTACAATGAGCAGTTCTTC. It codes for CASSYVGNYNEQFF.

This clone was picked up many times. The chain joins TRBV5-4 to TRBJ2-7; tentatively, D is TRBD2 (5 bases). The CDR3 extends over 14 amino acids. V shed 4 bases and J shed 0 bases, with 11 bases lying between them. Germline loops: CDR1 SGHNT, CDR2 YYREEE (reference sequence). This CDR3 reads CASSIGNFSYEQYF. CDR3 in DNA: TGTGCCAGCAGCATCGGGAACTTCTCCTACGAGCAGTACTTC.

The chain links TRBV5-1 to TRBJ2-1; TRBD1 matches at 7 bases. The germline V gene has CDR1 SGHRS and CDR2 YFSETQ. CDR3 length equals 16 residues. V lost 5 bases to trimming and J lost 10 bases; unmatched junction nucleotides: 18. Here the CDR3 DNA reads TGCGCCAGCAGTTCCGGGACAGCGTTAGGTCGGTCGGAGCAGTTCTTC. Encoded protein: CASSSGTALGRSEQFF. Full variable domain (remainder filled in from reference TRBV5-1 and TRBJ2-1): KAGVTQTPRYLIKTRGQQVTLSCSPISGHRSVSWYQQTPGQGLQFLFEYFSETQRNKGNFPGRFSGRQFSNSRSEMNVSTLELGDSALYLCASSSGTALGRSEQFFGPGTRLTVL.

The V and J genes are TRBV10-3 and TRBJ1-5; TRBD1 is a possible D gene (6 bases). Germline values: CDR1 ENHRY, CDR2 SYGVKD. The CDR3 contains 15 residues. V was shortened by 3 bases and J by 7 bases, with 16 bases between the two germline ends. CDR3 sequence: CAISDYGGAGQPQHF. The DNA for the CDR3 is TGTGCCATCAGTGATTATGGGGGGGCTGGGCAGCCCCAGCATTTT.

The CDR3 DNA follows: TGTGCCAGTAGATTAAGTGACAGGGCTGACCAGCCCCAGCATTTT. This gives the protein CASRLSDRADQPQHF. The chain links TRBV19 to TRBJ1-5; 7 bases match TRBD1. Germline V CDR1 and CDR2: LNHDA, SQIVND (reference sequence). The V and J ends lost 6 bases and 7 bases, in that order; junction bases with no gene match: 12. The CDR3 contains 15 residues.